This T cell receptor (beta chain) was obtained from a study of T cells in Graves' hyperthyroidism and ophthalmopathy. Using RNA transcripts as the source, TCR beta CDR3 regions were amplified. HTBI primers were used for first-round RT-PCR of the TCR CDR3. Using its own MiXCR run on the multiplex PCR reads, TCRdb lists one record per CDR3 protein. The table records about 350,000 distinct CDR3 sequences, about a sixth of them present only once. This clonotype occurred many times. The V segment lost 7 bases and the J segment 0 bases; nucleotides outside the gene matches: 9. Germline values: CDR1 MNHEY, CDR2 SMNVEV (reference sequence). The CDR3 has 17 amino acids.

The genes are TRBV27 and TRBJ1-6, with TRBD1 matching 7 bases. Sequences were obtained from blood. This clonotype was obtained from a woman in her thirties or forties with Graves' ophthalmopathy. The CDR3 here is CASTNDRAPSYNSPLHF. CDR3 DNA sequence: TGTGCCAGCACCAACGACAGGGCACCCTCCTATAATTCACCCCTCCACTTT.